These T cell receptor beta chains were read from a single sample in a study of T-cell memory formation after mild COVID-19. Using its own MiXCR run on the 5' RACE reads, TCRdb lists one record per CDR3 protein. The data hold hundreds of thousands of distinct CDR3 sequences, with 17% observed a single time. The sequenced sample consisted of PBMCs or a T cell subset sorted from them (not recorded which). These TCRs come from an adult woman who had mild COVID-19 (a few samples of this study predate the infection). Cell type and time point are not known. CDR3s include the opening cysteine and the closing phenylalanine or tryptophan. The D gene is left open where the match is weak. Clone size, where shown, is once, few, many, or a class for clones that have expanded.

TRBD2 | . | TRBJ2-7 | TRBV7-2 | CASSQTSGGAYEQYF | TGTGCCAGCAGCCAGACTAGCGGGGGGGCCTACGAGCAGTACTTC
. | . | TRBJ2-1 | TRBV29-1 | CSVAAGGNEQFF | TGCAGCGTTGCGGCCGGCGGGAATGAGCAGTTCTTC
TRBD2 | . | TRBJ2-5 | TRBV7-3 | CASSLTGREETQYF | TGTGCCAGCAGCTTAACAGGGCGGGAGGAGACCCAGTACTTC
. | . | TRBJ1-1 | TRBV13 | CASSLLYRGAETEAFF | TGTGCCAGCAGCTTACTTTACCGGGGAGCTGAAACTGAAGCTTTCTTT
TRBD1 | . | TRBJ1-5 | TRBV9 | CASSEGGQGGQPQHF | TGTGCCAGCAGCGAGGGAGGACAGGGCGGCCAGCCCCAGCATTTT
. | few | TRBJ2-5 | TRBV20-1 | CSARGTGTQYF | TGCAGTGCCCGGGGGACCGGCACCCAGTACTTC
. | . | TRBJ1-1 | TRBV5-1 | CASSFDGDTEAFF | TGCGCCAGCAGCTTTGACGGAGACACTGAAGCTTTCTTT
TRBD1 | . | TRBJ2-5 | TRBV6-2/TRBV6-3 | CASSYDRGFQETQYF | TGTGCCAGCAGTTACGACAGGGGTTTCCAAGAGACCCAGTACTTC
. | . | TRBJ2-1 | TRBV5-1 | CASSLADGSPNHNEQFF | TGCGCCAGCAGCTTGGCCGACGGCTCCCCCAATCACAATGAGCAGTTCTTC
TRBD2 | . | TRBJ2-7 | TRBV4-3 | CASSQDLAGRYEQYF | TGCGCCAGCAGCCAAGATTTAGCGGGGCGCTACGAGCAGTACTTC
TRBD2 | once | TRBJ2-7 | TRBV19 | CASKVSGGPYEQYF | TGTGCCAGTAAAGTCAGCGGGGGCCCCTACGAGCAGTACTTC
TRBD2 | . | TRBJ2-7 | TRBV11-2 | CASSSREGNEQYF | TGTGCCAGCAGCTCGCGGGAGGGTAACGAGCAGTACTTC
TRBD1 | few | TRBJ1-1 | TRBV20-1 | CSASGQGVGNTEAFF | TGCAGTGCTAGTGGACAGGGTGTGGGTAACACTGAAGCTTTCTTT
. | few | TRBJ1-1 | TRBV12-3/TRBV12-4 | CASKPGPKNTEAFF | TGTGCCAGCAAGCCGGGACCGAAGAACACTGAAGCTTTCTTT
. | few | TRBJ1-1 | TRBV15 | CATSRDGAGRTNTEAFF | TGTGCCACCAGCAGAGATGGGGCAGGGAGGACAAACACTGAAGCTTTCTTT
TRBD1 | . | TRBJ1-2 | TRBV5-1 | CASRSPGTGGDGYTF | TGCGCCAGCAGAAGTCCCGGGACAGGGGGCGATGGCTACACCTTC
. | many | TRBJ2-1 | TRBV29-1 | CSGTLGSEQFF | TGCAGCGGCACTTTGGGGAGTGAGCAGTTCTTC
. | few | TRBJ1-5 | TRBV5-1 | CASSPGLAGWNQPQHF | TGCGCCAGCAGCCCGGGCCTCGCAGGGTGGAATCAGCCCCAGCATTTT
. | . | TRBJ2-1 | TRBV9 | CASSARTGHVAPGGYNEQFF | TGTGCCAGCAGCGCGAGAACGGGCCACGTAGCCCCTGGTGGCTACAATGAGCAGTTCTTC
. | . | TRBJ2-3 | TRBV14 | CASSPRTRSRTDTQYF | TGTGCCAGCAGCCCGCGGACCCGGAGCCGCACAGATACGCAGTATTTT
TRBD1 | . | TRBJ1-2 | TRBV5-1 | CASSLGQGHGYTF | TGCGCCAGCAGCTTGGGACAGGGTCATGGCTACACCTTC
. | many | TRBJ1-1 | TRBV5-1 | CASSLSGAQNTEAFF | TGCGCCAGCAGCTTGAGTGGAGCACAGAACACTGAAGCTTTCTTT
. | . | TRBJ1-2 | TRBV21-1 | CASSNRDRPPYGYTF | TGTGCCAGCAGCAACCGGGACAGGCCCCCCTATGGCTACACCTTC
TRBD1 | few | TRBJ2-3 | TRBV24-1 | CATSDRVQDTDTQYF | TGTGCCACCAGCGACAGGGTTCAGGACACAGATACGCAGTATTTT
. | many | TRBJ2-7 | TRBV12-3/TRBV12-4 | CASGASSGSYEQYF | TGTGCCAGTGGAGCGAGCTCAGGCTCCTACGAGCAGTACTTC
. | . | TRBJ2-3 | TRBV7-9 | CASSPGHPGFADTQYF | TGTGCCAGCAGCCCGGGACACCCGGGTTTCGCAGATACGCAGTATTTT
. | . | TRBJ2-5 | TRBV7-6 | CASSLGQGFQETQYF | TGTGCCAGCAGCTTAGGGCAGGGTTTCCAAGAGACCCAGTACTTC
. | . | TRBJ2-7 | TRBV11-2 | CASSLAAGGYEQYF | TGTGCCAGCAGCTTAGCCGCAGGCGGGTACGAGCAGTACTTC
TRBD2 | few | TRBJ2-7 | TRBV20-1 | CSASGAGEVYEQYF | TGCAGTGCTAGCGGGGCGGGAGAAGTCTACGAGCAGTACTTC
. | . | TRBJ1-2 | TRBV12-3/TRBV12-4 | CASSKDSNYGYTF | TGTGCCAGCAGTAAAGACAGTAACTATGGCTACACCTTC
TRBD1 | . | TRBJ1-1 | TRBV6-4 | CASSARQGDTEAFF | TGTGCCAGCAGTGCCAGACAGGGCGACACTGAAGCTTTCTTT
. | . | TRBJ2-2 | TRBV7-7 | CATRDSGTGTGELFF | TGTGCTACCCGTGATTCGGGGACGGGGACCGGGGAGCTGTTTTTT
. | few | TRBJ2-2 | TRBV7-3 | CASSFMSGELFF | TGTGCCAGCAGCTTTATGTCCGGGGAGCTGTTTTTT
. | . | TRBJ1-1 | TRBV20-1 | CSAKQMGVDTEAFF | TGCAGTGCTAAACAGATGGGGGTGGACACTGAAGCTTTCTTT
. | few | TRBJ2-1 | TRBV5-1 | CASSHQDNEQFF | TGCGCCAGCAGCCACCAGGACAATGAGCAGTTCTTC
. | . | TRBJ1-3 | TRBV9 | CASSVDPLRAGVSGNTIYF | TGTGCCAGCAGCGTAGACCCCCTCAGGGCAGGGGTCTCTGGAAACACCATATATTTT
. | . | TRBJ2-2 | TRBV9 | CASNNRGRGTGELFF | TGTGCCAGCAACAACAGGGGGAGGGGAACCGGGGAGCTGTTTTTT
TRBD1 | few | TRBJ1-1 | TRBV7-9 | CASSLWQGALNTEAFF | TGTGCCAGCAGCTTATGGCAGGGGGCTTTGAACACTGAAGCTTTCTTT
. | . | TRBJ2-5 | TRBV12-3/TRBV12-4 | CASSPPGWPGRAQYF | TGTGCCAGCAGTCCACCAGGGTGGCCTGGTCGGGCCCAGTACTTC
TRBD2 | many | TRBJ2-7 | TRBV5-1 | CASSLVGLDEQYF | TGCGCCAGCAGCTTGGTGGGACTAGACGAGCAGTACTTC
. | many | TRBJ1-1 | TRBV20-1 | CSASTHTEAFF | TGCAGTGCTAGTACCCACACTGAAGCTTTCTTT
TRBD2 | . | TRBJ2-2 | TRBV7-6 | CASSLASGKNTGELFF | TGTGCCAGCAGCTTAGCGAGCGGGAAGAACACCGGGGAGCTGTTTTTT
. | many | TRBJ2-3 | TRBV20-1 | CSASRREQGTDTQYF | TGCAGTGCTAGTCGACGGGAGCAAGGCACAGATACGCAGTATTTT
TRBD1 | few | TRBJ1-1 | TRBV25-1 | CASSEPGTGRTEAFF | TGTGCCAGCAGTGAACCCGGGACAGGGCGAACTGAAGCTTTCTTT
. | . | TRBJ1-5 | TRBV12-3/TRBV12-4 | CATQDSDRINQPQHF | TGTGCCACCCAAGATTCCGACAGGATCAATCAGCCCCAGCATTTT
. | . | TRBJ2-2 | TRBV20-1 | CSVTGPMNTGELFF | TGCAGTGTTACGGGGCCGATGAACACCGGGGAGCTGTTTTTT
TRBD1 | . | TRBJ1-2 | TRBV4-3 | CASSQAHGQGFYGYTF | TGCGCCAGCAGCCAAGCCCACGGACAGGGGTTCTATGGCTACACCTTC
. | few | TRBJ1-3 | TRBV7-7 | CASSLSHDSGNTIYF | TGTGCCAGCAGCTTATCTCATGACTCTGGAAACACCATATATTTT
. | few | TRBJ2-2 | TRBV24-1 | CATSGTFGELFF | TGTGCCACCAGTGGTACCTTCGGGGAGCTGTTTTTT
. | . | TRBJ1-1 | TRBV5-1 | CASSLGEGLGNTEAFF | TGCGCCAGCAGCTTGGGTGAAGGTCTGGGGAACACTGAAGCTTTCTTT
. | few | TRBJ2-5 | TRBV7-9 | CASSLSTGQEETQYF | TGTGCCAGCAGCTTAAGCACAGGGCAAGAAGAGACCCAGTACTTC
. | . | TRBJ2-5 | TRBV7-7 | CASSPVGGGQETQYF | TGTGCCAGCAGCCCCGTGGGAGGGGGACAAGAGACCCAGTACTTC
. | few | TRBJ2-3 | TRBV29-1 | CSVEGGGTDTQYF | TGCAGCGTAGAGGGGGGGGGCACAGATACGCAGTATTTT
TRBD1 | few | TRBJ1-2 | TRBV7-2 | CASRRRDSPYGYTF | TGTGCCAGCAGACGCCGGGACAGTCCCTATGGCTACACCTTC
TRBD1 | . | TRBJ1-2 | TRBV12-3/TRBV12-4 | CASSSRYRGLEGYTF | TGTGCCAGCAGTTCCCGCTACAGGGGGCTGGAAGGCTACACCTTC
. | few | TRBJ2-3 | TRBV24-1 | CATSDRFRGRALTTDTQYF | TGTGCCACCAGTGACCGTTTCAGGGGTCGGGCCCTAACCACAGATACGCAGTATTTT
. | . | TRBJ1-2 | TRBV11-2 | CASSVSPLDGYTF | TGTGCCAGCAGCGTCTCTCCTTTGGATGGCTACACCTTC